This TCR beta chain emerged from a study of technical replicates of blood from a few donors. The CDR3 spans 12 residues. The V and J ends lost 7 bases and 8 bases respectively, with 9 bases between them. Germline V gene sequence: CDR1 MNHEY, CDR2 SMNVEV (reference sequence). Assay: immunoSEQ multiplex PCR; the TCRdb copy retains only in-frame clones and omits some. Of about 74,000 clones detected, roughly four fifths appear once; the ten largest clones hold around 3.9%. V is TRBV27 and J is TRBJ1-6; TRBD1 might be the D (5 bases). The material sequenced was PBMCs. This receptor was taken from a human donor in good health. Some clones in this sample may be carry-over from other donors' samples. In DNA form, the CDR3 reads TGTGCCAGCAAGGGGTCTTATTCACCCCTCCACTTT. Its protein is CASKGSYSPLHF.